The 21 T cell receptor beta chains listed next were all sequenced from one sample in a study of blood T cell repertoires in COVID-19. Clones were read by immunoSEQ multiplex PCR, and TCRdb kept only the in-frame ones, dropping some. The profile shows roughly 40,000 clones, 79% of them singletons. Sample: peripheral blood. All receptors come from a woman over 75 with acute or convalescent COVID-19.

This chain links TRBV7-3 with TRBJ2-1; D is perhaps TRBD1 (5 bases). V lost 0 bases and J 7 bases, leaving 13 bases between the germline ends. Germline lookup yields CDR1 SGHTA and CDR2 FQGTGA. The CDR3 length is 15 residues. CDR3 sequence reads: CASSLTFGSGNEQFF. In nucleotides, the CDR3 is TGTGCCAGCAGCTTAACGTTTGGCTCAGGGAATGAGCAGTTCTTC.

CDR3 in amino acids: CASSLPSRGGLAEQFF. Here the CDR3 DNA reads TGCGCCAGCAGCTTGCCTAGCAGGGGGGGACTAGCTGAGCAGTTCTTC. The gene calls are TRBV5-1 and TRBJ2-1, with TRBD2 identical over 9 bases. CDR1 and CDR2 (germline): SGHRS, YFSETQ. V trimming: 1 base; J trimming: 9 bases; junction bases outside the gene matches: 11. CDR3 size: 16 residues. The full variable domain, its missing parts supplied by reference TRBV5-1 and TRBJ2-1, is KAGVTQTPRYLIKTRGQQVTLSCSPISGHRSVSWYQQTPGQGLQFLFEYFSETQRNKGNFPGRFSGRQFSNSRSEMNVSTLELGDSALYLCASSLPSRGGLAEQFFGPGTRLTVL.

This clone has just a few counts. J is TRBJ1-4 and V is TRBV11-2; D remains unclear. Germline V gene sequence: CDR1 SGHAT, CDR2 FQNNGV. With 5 bases removed from V and 8 bases from J, the gap between germline ends came to 6 bases. This CDR3 spans 11 amino acids. The CDR3 DNA sequence: TGTGCCAGCAGCCAAGCAGAAAAACTGTTTTTT. Translated, it gives CASSQAEKLFF.

The CDR3 DNA is TGTGCCAGCAGCCCCAGTCCCGGGACAGGGACCGAAGCTTTCTTT. Protein: CASSPSPGTGTEAFF. The V and J genes are TRBV11-3 and TRBJ1-1, with TRBD1 matching over 9 bases. There are 15 residues in the CDR3. V lost 5 bases, J lost 8 bases, and 12 bases stayed unmatched. Germline-derived CDR1 and CDR2 are SGHNT and YENEEA.

This clone was counted a few times. This chain connects TRBV4-3 to TRBJ1-3; D remains ambiguous. Trimming removed 0 bases at V and 4 bases at J, with 4 bases between. CDR1 LGHNA and CDR2 YSLEER come from the germline V gene. This CDR3 has 13 residues. The CDR3 region is CASSQDRGNTIYF. In DNA, the CDR3 is TGCGCCAGCAGCCAAGATCGGGGAAACACCATATATTTT.

This clone occurred a few times. The V gene is TRBV7-2, the J gene TRBJ2-1, with 9 nucleotides matching TRBD2. Germline V CDR1 and CDR2: SGHTA, FQGNSA. This CDR3 spans 15 amino acids. Germline trimming cut 7 bases from V and 4 bases from J; bases unmatched to any gene: 8. The CDR3 DNA reads as TGTGCCAGCACCGAGTGGGCGGGAGGGTACAATGAGCAGTTCTTC. Translated, it gives CASTEWAGGYNEQFF.

This rearrangement joins TRBV5-1 to TRBJ1-1; 7 bases align to TRBD1. J gave up 6 bases and V 0 bases, and 8 bases lay outside the gene matches. The length of the CDR3 is 15 residues. The germline CDR1 and CDR2 sequences are SGHRS and YFSETQ. The CDR3 sequence is CASSLAAGGLAEAFF. Written as DNA, the CDR3 is TGCGCCAGCAGCTTGGCGGCAGGGGGGCTGGCTGAAGCTTTCTTT.

This chain connects TRBV20-1 to TRBJ2-3, with unresolved D. The CDR3 contains 10 residues. V lost 4 bases, J lost 5 bases, and 4 bases lay in between. CDR1 and CDR2 (germline): DFQATT, SNEGSKA (reference sequence). Here the CDR3 DNA reads TGCAGTGCTATTAAAGATACGCAGTATTTT. Amino acids: CSAIKDTQYF.

The rearrangement joins TRBV3-1 (or the pseudogene TRBV3-2) to TRBJ1-6; D may be TRBD1 (5 bases). The germline V gene encodes CDR1 LGHDT and CDR2 YNNKEL (reference sequence). Trimming pared 0 bases from V and 7 bases from J, leaving 16 bases between. CDR3 length: 17 amino acids. The CDR3 DNA reads TGTGCCAGCAGCCAAGAAAGTCAGGGAGGTTGGAATTCACCCCTCCACTTT. This translates into CASSQESQGGWNSPLHF.

CDR3 nucleotides: TGTGCCAGCAGTTCGGACAGGGTCAATCAGCCCCAGCATTTT. Translating gives CASSSDRVNQPQHF. The chain links TRBV2 to TRBJ1-5; 8 bases map to TRBD1. V was clipped by 5 bases and J by 3 bases; unmatched bases: 3. The CDR3 has 14 residues. The germline gives CDR1 SNHLY, CDR2 FYNNEI.

This clone was counted only a few times. This chain connects TRBV30 to TRBJ1-1; no clear D gene. This CDR3 comprises 15 residues. Deletions cut 2 bases from V and 4 bases from J, with 17 bases between. Germline V gene sequence: CDR1 GTSNPN, CDR2 SVGIG (reference sequence). The CDR3 region has the DNA TGTGCCTGGAGTTTCCGGGGTGGAGGGTCCACTGAAGCTTTCTTT. Protein product: CAWSFRGGGSTEAFF.

This clone was picked up a small number of times. This chain connects TRBV30 to TRBJ2-1; 10 bases agree with TRBD2. The CDR3 has 13 amino acids. Trimming at V came to 7 bases and at J to 10 bases, leaving 10 bases not matched to a gene. Germline V CDR1 and CDR2: GTSNPN, SVGIG (reference sequence). The CDR3 region is CALVAGGLGEQFF. DNA for the CDR3: TGTGCCTTAGTAGCGGGGGGCCTCGGGGAGCAGTTCTTC.

The rearrangement uses TRBV9 and TRBJ1-4; 8 nucleotides match TRBD1. The CDR3 spans 14 residues. Trimming removed 3 bases from V and 8 bases from J; junction bases left unmatched: 6. Germline V gene data show CDR1 as SGDLS and CDR2 as YYNGEE. The CDR3 bases are TGTGCCAGCAGCGCTACAGGGGGACGAGAAAAACTGTTTTTT. It specifies CASSATGGREKLFF.

The gene calls are TRBV10-3 and TRBJ2-6; tentative D call: TRBD2 (6 bases). This CDR3 is 16 amino acids long. Germline lookup yields CDR1 ENHRY and CDR2 SYGVKD. Trimming stripped 9 bases from V and 0 bases from J, with 15 bases between. The DNA of the CDR3 is TGTGCCATAGCAACGCGGGACCACTCTGGGGCCAACGTCCTGACTTTC. Its translation: CAIATRDHSGANVLTF.

This chain uses TRBV10-1 with TRBJ2-5, with unresolved D. Germline V gene sequence: CDR1 WNHNN, CDR2 SYGVQD (reference sequence). V was trimmed by 7 bases and J by 4 bases, leaving 10 bases between them. This CDR3 has 12 amino acids. The CDR3 spells CASNQVAETQYF. The CDR3 bases are TGCGCCAGCAACCAGGTGGCAGAGACCCAGTACTTC.

This sequence joins TRBV7-9 and TRBJ2-5, with D possibly being TRBD2 (6 bases). Germline loops: CDR1 SEHNR, CDR2 FQNEAQ (reference sequence). The CDR3 contains 12 residues. Trimming shortened V by 4 bases and J by 4 bases, and 7 bases separated the two germline ends. CDR3 coding DNA: TGTGCCAGCAGCTCTAGCGCAGAGACCCAGTACTTC. As protein: CASSSSAETQYF.

The chain combines TRBV24-1 with TRBJ1-2; a weak D match, TRBD1 (5 bases). In germline, CDR1 is KGHDR, CDR2 SFDVKD. This CDR3 spans 13 amino acids. The germline V and J ends were trimmed by 3 bases and 3 bases, with 7 bases remaining between them. CDR3 sequence: CATSDGGDYGYTF. The CDR3 DNA is TGTGCCACCAGTGATGGAGGGGACTATGGCTACACCTTC.

V is TRBV5-4 and J is TRBJ2-5, with TRBD1 identical over 7 bases. The CDR3 has 14 residues. After removal of 4 bases from V and 2 bases from J, the junction contained 5 bases not matched to a gene. The germline V gene has CDR1 SGHNT and CDR2 YYREEE (reference sequence). This chain's CDR3 is CASSGPGQQETQYF. CDR3 DNA sequence: TGTGCCAGCAGCGGGCCGGGACAGCAAGAGACCCAGTACTTC.

The CDR3 bases are TGTGCCATCAAGGTCACTAGCGGGAGGGTCGGAAACTACGAGCAGTACTTC. This gives the protein CAIKVTSGRVGNYEQYF. V gene TRBV10-3 combines with J gene TRBJ2-7; TRBD2 matches at 13 bases. The CDR3 consists of 17 residues. The V gene end was trimmed by 7 bases and the J gene end by 3 bases; junction bases not matched to a gene: 12. Per germline, CDR1 ENHRY and CDR2 SYGVKD.

The gene calls are TRBV5-1 and TRBJ2-6; a weak D match, TRBD1 (5 bases). The germline V gene has CDR1 SGHRS and CDR2 YFSETQ. Trimming took off 4 bases at V and 3 bases at J, with 8 bases between the two ends. The CDR3 sequence is 14 residues long. In nucleotides, the CDR3 is TGCGCCAGCAGCCCGCAGGGTGGGGCCAACGTCCTGACTTTC. It specifies CASSPQGGANVLTF.

This chain links TRBV5-1 with TRBJ2-1; maybe TRBD1 (6 bases). Deletions cut 6 bases from V and 0 bases from J, with 13 bases between. This CDR3 region has 15 residues. The germline V gene encodes CDR1 SGHRS and CDR2 YFSETQ. Written as DNA, the CDR3 is TGCGCCAGCACCCTACAGGGCAGCTCCTACAATGAGCAGTTCTTC. This translates into CASTLQGSSYNEQFF.